This entry lists 9 T cell receptor beta chains sequenced from one sample in a study of T cells in Graves' hyperthyroidism and ophthalmopathy. The source material, RNA transcripts, was used to amplify TCR beta CDR3 regions. First-round RT-PCR targeting the TCR CDR3 was performed with the HTBI primer set. TCRdb reprocessed the multiplex PCR reads via MiXCR and lists one record per CDR3 protein. Counted here are around 620,000 distinct CDR3 sequences, 14% occurring once; the ten biggest clones make up roughly 7%. Sequencing was carried out using blood. These receptors all stem from a woman between 18 and 29 years old with Graves' ophthalmopathy.

The chain employs TRBV13 and TRBJ2-7; D may correspond to TRBD1 or TRBD2 (5 bases each). V lost 0 bases, J lost 4 bases, and 19 bases lay in between. The germline V gene has CDR1 PRHDT and CDR2 FYEKMQ (reference sequence). This CDR3 spans 17 amino acids. CDR3 sequence (DNA): TGTGCCAGCAGCTTAGGCCGAAACCTAGGGACGGGGTACGAGCAGTACTTC. It specifies CASSLGRNLGTGYEQYF.

J is TRBJ2-3 and V is TRBV6-2 or TRBV6-3; 10 nucleotides align to TRBD2. The V gene end was trimmed by 0 bases and the J gene end by 7 bases; junction bases not matched to a gene: 7. This CDR3 is built from 16 residues. The germline V gene encodes CDR1 MNHEY and CDR2 SVGEGT. CDR3 bases: TGTGCCAGCAGTTACTCGAAAGCGGGGGGGCTGAATACGCAGTATTTT. Translating it yields CASSYSKAGGLNTQYF.

This clonotype was detected ten times or more. CDR3 nucleotides: TGTGCCAGCAGTCTGGCCGGTAGGTCGGATACGCAGTATTTT. Translation gives CASSLAGRSDTQYF. The J gene is TRBJ2-3, the V gene TRBV25-1, with unresolved D. There are 14 residues in the CDR3. Between the trimmed V and J ends, which lost 5 bases and 6 bases, there was a span of 15 bases. CDR1 is MGHDK, CDR2 SYGVNS, per germline. Full variable domain (remainder filled in from reference TRBV25-1 and TRBJ2-3): EADIYQTPRYLVIGTGKKITLECSQTMGHDKMYWYQQDPGMELHLIHYSYGVNSTEKGDLSSESTVSRIRTEHFPLTLESARPSHTSQYLCASSLAGRSDTQYFGPGTRLTVL.

In its sample, this clonotype was seen many times. The genes are TRBV12-3 or TRBV12-4 and TRBJ2-7, with TRBD1 matching 9 bases. This CDR3 is built from 16 residues. The ends lost 5 bases at V and 6 bases at J; junction bases unmatched: 14. The CDR3 bases are TGTGCCAGCAGTCTCACCTGGGGACAGGGCCTCCCCGAGCAGTACTTC. Protein sequence: CASSLTWGQGLPEQYF.

This clonotype appeared many times. The CDR3 here is CASSLAGGGYGYTF. The CDR3 region has the DNA TGTGCCAGCAGCTTAGCAGGGGGCGGCTATGGCTACACCTTC. The chain employs TRBV7-8 and TRBJ1-2, with 7 nucleotides matching TRBD1. Trimming took 0 bases from V and 4 from J; bases not matched to a gene: 2. Germline assignment: CDR1 SGHVS and CDR2 FQNEAQ. The CDR3 loop spans 14 amino acids.

Concerning this clonotype itself: A much larger clone sits a single nucleotide away, making a read error possible. This likely comes from a read error, as the CDR3 has no conserved phenylalanine or tryptophan at its end. The V gene is TRBV7-2, the J gene TRBJ2-5, with unresolved D. The CDR3 covers 15 residues. CDR1 and CDR2 from the germline V gene are SGHTA and FQGNSA. Trimming cost V 5 bases and J 1 base, with 14 bases left between them. CDR3 coding DNA: TGTGCCAGCAGCCTTGGAGCCAGATCCCAAGAGACCCAGTACCTC. It is translated as CASSLGARSQETQYL.

The chain joins TRBV6-1 to TRBJ2-1, with 8 bases aligning to TRBD1. This CDR3 contains 14 residues. Germline loops: CDR1 MNHNS, CDR2 SASEGT. Trimming cost V 3 bases and J 9 bases; bases outside gene matches: 7. The CDR3 here is CASSEQGAEGEQFF. In DNA, the CDR3 is TGTGCCAGCAGTGAGCAGGGGGCGGAAGGTGAGCAGTTCTTC.

This clonotype came up many times. The chain carries TRBV2 and TRBJ2-7; 11 bases align to TRBD1. This CDR3 is 14 amino acids long. Unmatched junction bases numbered 2, after V lost 4 bases and J lost 3 bases. Germline V gene sequence: CDR1 SNHLY, CDR2 FYNNEI. The CDR3 bases are TGTGCCAGCAGTGCGGACAGGGGGCTCTACGAGCAGTACTTC. It codes for CASSADRGLYEQYF.

This clonotype was detected a few times. The J gene is TRBJ2-2, the V gene TRBV4-1; tentatively, D is TRBD1 or TRBD2 (6 bases each). CDR1 MGHRA and CDR2 YSYEKL come from the germline V gene. The CDR3 spans 18 residues. Deletions cut 1 base from V and 4 bases from J, with 19 bases between. CDR3 DNA sequence: TGCGCCAGCAGCCAAGCCCCGGGGGCACATAAGGTCACCGGGGAGCTGTTTTTT. Protein: CASSQAPGAHKVTGELFF.